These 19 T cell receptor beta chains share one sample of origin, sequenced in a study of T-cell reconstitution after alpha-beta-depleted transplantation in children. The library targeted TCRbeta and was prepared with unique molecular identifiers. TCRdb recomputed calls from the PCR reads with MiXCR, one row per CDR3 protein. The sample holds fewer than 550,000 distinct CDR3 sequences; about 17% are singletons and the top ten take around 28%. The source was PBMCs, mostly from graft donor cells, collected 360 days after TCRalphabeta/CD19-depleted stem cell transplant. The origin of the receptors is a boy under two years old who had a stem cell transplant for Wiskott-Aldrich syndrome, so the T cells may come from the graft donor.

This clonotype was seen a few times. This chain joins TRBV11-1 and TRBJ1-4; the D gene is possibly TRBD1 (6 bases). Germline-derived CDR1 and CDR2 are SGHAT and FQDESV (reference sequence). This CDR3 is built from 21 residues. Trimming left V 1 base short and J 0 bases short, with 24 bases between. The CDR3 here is CASSLVSGTFEQAATNEKLFF. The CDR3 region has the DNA TGTGCCAGCAGCTTAGTCTCCGGGACATTCGAGCAGGCTGCAACTAATGAAAAACTGTTTTTT. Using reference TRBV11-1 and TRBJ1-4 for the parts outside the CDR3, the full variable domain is EAEVAQSPRYKITEKSQAVAFWCDPISGHATLYWYRQILGQGPELLVQFQDESVVDDSQLPKDRFSAERLKGVDSTLKIQPAELGDSAMYLCASSLVSGTFEQAATNEKLFFGSGTQLSVL.

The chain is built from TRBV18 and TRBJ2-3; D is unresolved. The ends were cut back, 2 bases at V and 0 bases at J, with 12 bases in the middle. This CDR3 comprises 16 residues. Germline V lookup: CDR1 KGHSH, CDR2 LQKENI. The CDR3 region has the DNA TGTGCCAGCTCACCATCCCTAGTTTTGAGCACAGATACGCAGTATTTT. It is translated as CASSPSLVLSTDTQYF.

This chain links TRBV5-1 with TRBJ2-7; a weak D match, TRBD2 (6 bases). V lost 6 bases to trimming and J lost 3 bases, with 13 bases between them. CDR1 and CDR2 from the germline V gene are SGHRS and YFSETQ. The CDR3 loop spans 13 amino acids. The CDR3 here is CASTRTGGYEQYF. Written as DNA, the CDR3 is TGCGCCAGCACTAGAACCGGGGGCTACGAGCAGTACTTC.

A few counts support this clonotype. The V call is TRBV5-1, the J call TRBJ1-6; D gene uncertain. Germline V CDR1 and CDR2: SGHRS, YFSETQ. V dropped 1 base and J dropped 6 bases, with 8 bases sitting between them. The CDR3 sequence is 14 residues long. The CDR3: CASSLPDFNSPLHF. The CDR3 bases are TGCGCCAGCAGCTTGCCGGATTTTAATTCACCCCTCCACTTT.

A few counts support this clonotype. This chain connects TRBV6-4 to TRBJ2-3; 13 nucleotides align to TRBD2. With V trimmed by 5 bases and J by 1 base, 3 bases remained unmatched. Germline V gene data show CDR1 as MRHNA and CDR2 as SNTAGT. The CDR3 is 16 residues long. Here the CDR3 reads CASSIGTSGGTDTQYF. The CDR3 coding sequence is TGTGCCAGCAGTATTGGGACTAGCGGGGGCACAGATACGCAGTATTTT.

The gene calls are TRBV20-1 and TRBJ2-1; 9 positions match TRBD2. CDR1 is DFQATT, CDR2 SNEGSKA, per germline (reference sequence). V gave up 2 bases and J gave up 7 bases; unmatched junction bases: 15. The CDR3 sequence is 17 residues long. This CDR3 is CSARYFSGTSSGNEQFF. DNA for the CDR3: TGCAGTGCTAGATACTTTTCCGGGACTAGCAGTGGGAATGAGCAGTTCTTC.

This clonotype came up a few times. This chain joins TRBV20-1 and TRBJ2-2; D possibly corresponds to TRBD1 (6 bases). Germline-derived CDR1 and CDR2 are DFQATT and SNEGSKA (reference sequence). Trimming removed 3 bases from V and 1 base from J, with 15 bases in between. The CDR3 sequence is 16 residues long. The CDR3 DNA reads TGCAGTGCTAGCGCCCCCCCACAGGGGAACACCGGGGAGCTGTTTTTT. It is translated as CSASAPPQGNTGELFF.

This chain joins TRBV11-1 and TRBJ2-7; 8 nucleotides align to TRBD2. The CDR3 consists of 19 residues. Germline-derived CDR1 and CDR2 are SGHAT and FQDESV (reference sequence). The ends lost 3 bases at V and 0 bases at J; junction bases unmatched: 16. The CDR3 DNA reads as TGTGCCAGCAGCTTCCCCCCCGGGGTAGCGGGAACTTTCTCCTACGAGCAGTACTTC. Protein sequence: CASSFPPGVAGTFSYEQYF.

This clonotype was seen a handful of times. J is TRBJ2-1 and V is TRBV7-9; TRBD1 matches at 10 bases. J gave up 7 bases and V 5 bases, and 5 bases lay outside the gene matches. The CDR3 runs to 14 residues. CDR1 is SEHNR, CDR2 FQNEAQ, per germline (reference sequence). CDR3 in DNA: TGTGCCAGCAGCCTGGGACAGGGGAGAAATGAGCAGTTCTTC. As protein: CASSLGQGRNEQFF.

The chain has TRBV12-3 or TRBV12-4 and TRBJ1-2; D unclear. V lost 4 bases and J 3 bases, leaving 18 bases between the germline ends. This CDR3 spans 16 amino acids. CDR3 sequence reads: CASSYGVWTADYGYTF. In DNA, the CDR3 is TGTGCCAGCAGTTATGGCGTGTGGACGGCGGACTATGGCTACACCTTC.

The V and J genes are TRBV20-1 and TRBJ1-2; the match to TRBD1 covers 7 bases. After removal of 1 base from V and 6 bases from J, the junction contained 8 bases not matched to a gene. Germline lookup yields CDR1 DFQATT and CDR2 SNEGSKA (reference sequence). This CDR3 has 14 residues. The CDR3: CSARVNRGLDGYTF. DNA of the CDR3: TGCAGTGCTAGAGTTAACAGGGGATTGGATGGCTACACCTTC.

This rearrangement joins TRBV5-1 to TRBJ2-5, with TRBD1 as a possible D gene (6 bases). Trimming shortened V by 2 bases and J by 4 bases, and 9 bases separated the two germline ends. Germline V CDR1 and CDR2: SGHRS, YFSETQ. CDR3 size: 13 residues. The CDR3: CASSFAGAETQYF. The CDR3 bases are TGCGCCAGCAGCTTCGCAGGGGCAGAGACCCAGTACTTC.

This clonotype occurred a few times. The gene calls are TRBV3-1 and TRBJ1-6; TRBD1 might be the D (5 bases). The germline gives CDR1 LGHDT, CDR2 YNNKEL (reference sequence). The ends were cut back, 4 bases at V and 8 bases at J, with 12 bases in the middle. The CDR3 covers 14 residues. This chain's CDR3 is CASSLTMGDSPLHF. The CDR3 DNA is TGTGCCAGCAGCCTTACTATGGGGGATTCACCCCTCCACTTT.

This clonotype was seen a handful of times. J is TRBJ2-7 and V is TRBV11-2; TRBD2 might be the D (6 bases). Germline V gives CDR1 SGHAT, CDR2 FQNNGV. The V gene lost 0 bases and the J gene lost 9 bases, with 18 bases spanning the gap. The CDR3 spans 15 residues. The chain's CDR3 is CASSLEGRSLEGQYF. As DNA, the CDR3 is TGTGCCAGCAGCTTAGAAGGTCGGTCCTTGGAGGGGCAGTACTTC.

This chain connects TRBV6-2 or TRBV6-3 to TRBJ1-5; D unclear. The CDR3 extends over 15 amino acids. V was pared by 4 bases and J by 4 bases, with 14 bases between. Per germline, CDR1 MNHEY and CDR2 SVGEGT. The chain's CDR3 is CASSLRSADNQPQHF. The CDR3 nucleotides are TGTGCCAGCAGTTTGAGGTCGGCGGATAATCAGCCCCAGCATTTT.

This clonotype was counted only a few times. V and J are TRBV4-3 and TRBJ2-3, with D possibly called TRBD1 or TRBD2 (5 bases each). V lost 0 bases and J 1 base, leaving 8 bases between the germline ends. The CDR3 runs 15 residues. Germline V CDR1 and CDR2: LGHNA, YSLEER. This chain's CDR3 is CASSQDGTRTDTQYF. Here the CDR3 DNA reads TGCGCCAGCAGCCAAGATGGGACCCGCACAGATACGCAGTATTTT.

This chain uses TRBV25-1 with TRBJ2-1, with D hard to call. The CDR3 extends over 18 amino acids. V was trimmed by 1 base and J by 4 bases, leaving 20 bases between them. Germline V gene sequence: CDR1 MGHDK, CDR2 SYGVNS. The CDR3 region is CASSELGKIRVGYNEQFF. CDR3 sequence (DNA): TGTGCCAGCAGTGAATTGGGGAAGATCCGAGTAGGGTACAATGAGCAGTTCTTC.

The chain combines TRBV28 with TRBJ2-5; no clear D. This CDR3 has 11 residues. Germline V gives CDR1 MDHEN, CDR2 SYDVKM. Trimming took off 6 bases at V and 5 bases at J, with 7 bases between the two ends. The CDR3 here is CASRGAETQYF. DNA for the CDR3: TGTGCCAGCAGAGGAGCGGAGACCCAGTACTTC.

The DNA for the CDR3 is TGCGCCAGCAGCCGCAGCGGGAGTCCCTACAATGAGCAGTTCTTC. This gives the protein CASSRSGSPYNEQFF. This chain links TRBV5-1 with TRBJ2-1, with 8 bases matching TRBD2. This CDR3 is built from 15 residues. Germline V lookup: CDR1 SGHRS, CDR2 YFSETQ. J was trimmed by 2 bases and V by 4 bases; bases with no gene match: 5. Full variable domain (outside the CDR3, taken from reference TRBV5-1 and TRBJ2-1): KAGVTQTPRYLIKTRGQQVTLSCSPISGHRSVSWYQQTPGQGLQFLFEYFSETQRNKGNFPGRFSGRQFSNSRSEMNVSTLELGDSALYLCASSRSGSPYNEQFFGPGTRLTVL.